This TCR beta chain was identified in a study of OX40 agonist ivuxolimab in advanced cancers. This table comes from immunoSEQ multiplex PCR, and its TCRdb copy is limited to in-frame clones, with some not included. Of about 75,000 clones in the sample, approximately 84% were seen once. Germline CDR1 and CDR2: MNHNS and SASEGT. With 7 bases clipped from V and 5 bases from J, the junction kept 6 bases outside the gene matches. The length of the CDR3 is 15 residues. The chain recombines TRBV6-1 with TRBJ2-2, with 11 nucleotides matching TRBD1. The clonotype comes from an adult with an advanced solid tumor such as melanoma, head and neck, liver or kidney cancer. Specimen: CD4+ or CD8+ T cells sorted from blood, collected in a trial of the OX40 agonist ivuxolimab. CDR3 sequence: CASKRGQGGTGELFF. In DNA, the CDR3 is TGTGCCAGCAAGCGGGGACAGGGGGGGACCGGGGAGCTGTTTTTT.